The following is a T cell receptor beta chain sequence with its context. Its specificity is unknown. During surgery, about 0.5-1 mL peripheral blood was drawn from four of eight donors. The sample belongs to a study of human thymus T cells. Study conclusions and caveats: There appeared to be biased usage of V and J genes in thymic and blood repertoires.

Germline-derived CDR1 and CDR2 are SGHRS and YFSETQ. The CDR3 runs 13 residues. V lost 4 bases and J 4 bases, leaving 11 bases between the germline ends. Some clones are missing from TCRdb's copy, which holds only in-frame ones; the method was immunoSEQ multiplex PCR. Of about 44,000 clones listed, 94% were seen once; the top ten hold about 0.12%. This chain connects TRBV5-1 to TRBJ1-2; D ambiguous. The clonotype comes from a boy in the first two years of life with a congenital heart defect but otherwise immunologically healthy. The sequenced sample was blood. DNA of the CDR3: TGCGCCAGCAGCCTCTTGGACGGCTATGGCTACACCTTC. It codes for CASSLLDGYGYTF.